Listed here is a single T cell receptor beta chain. Its specific antigen is unknown. Base qualities are missing; no much larger clone stands one base away. The data belong to a study of shared clonotypes between healthy human individuals (dated by TCRdb to the early 2020s). In terms of the full investigation: The cohort included three men and two women between 18 and 49 years of age. For each donor, CD4 naive and CD4 memory were each given three plates, CD8 naive was given two plates, and CD8 memory was given one plate. Each donor's leukapheresis produced roughly between roughly 0.9 and 9 billion PBMCs. Different laboratories and diverse techniques were used to prepare libraries and sequence TCR repertoires, to increase sequencing depth and limit assay-specific biases. Blood TCR repertoires of about 5 healthy adults were deeply sequenced to estimate repertoire size and the extent of clonotype sharing between individuals. The full study reports these points: Pairwise subsampling indicated that sequencing depth was expected to affect the degree of clonotype sharing among donors. Compared with non-shared clonotypes, clonotypes shared by all four sorted-subset donors had higher generation probabilities. Naive subsets generally had larger estimated clonotype richness than memory subsets did. Sampling was restricted to blood, and TCR repertoires in tissues likely differ from the TCR repertoires found in blood. Rarefaction of sorted-subset datasets indicated incomplete sequencing despite the large sequencing depth. Around 5.4% of naive CD4, roughly 3.5% of naive CD8, approximately 2% of memory CD4, and about 0.4% of memory CD8 clonotypes were shared across several donors. The genetic and exposure-history diversity represented was limited by the small number of donors.

The CDR3 runs 15 residues from the cysteine to the phenylalanine. Only the CDR3 DNA is retained, 45 bases long and in frame from the first base. Trimming takes 3 bases from V and 3 bases from J, and the germline ends sit 15 bases apart. As encoded in the germline V gene (reference sequence), CDR1 is SEHNR while CDR2 is FQNEAQ. Healthy HIV-negative adults with no recently reported acute infections or vaccinations were included as donors. Every donor was a Caucasian adult residing in Nashville, Tennessee, USA. Magnetic negative selection was used to enrich CD4+ T cells, after which naive cells were positively selected on CD45RA and the negative fraction became the memory subset. Blood was obtained by leukapheresis, after which PBMCs were separated by Ficoll-Histopaque density gradient centrifugation and cryopreserved in liquid nitrogen vapor phase. Analytical flow cytometry was used to check the purity and quantity of each magnetically sorted T cell population. Genomic DNA was isolated from each sorted fraction and quantified by UV absorbance on a Nanodrop 2000c.

Using the deep immunoSEQ assay, TCR CDR3 regions were amplified from genomic DNA by multiplex PCR. Extracted genomic DNA from each cell subset was spread evenly across all wells of several immunoSEQ 96-well plates, with each plate serving as a replicate. For sorted subsets, approximately 0.2 ug of genomic DNA, equivalent to tens of thousands of T cell genomes, went into each replicate PCR. The purified libraries were quantified using a Qubit 3.0 fluorometer, sized with a Bioanalyzer 2100, and then quantified again using the KAPA Library Quantification kit. A separate single-read 150-cycle Illumina NextSeq 550 flow cell was used to sequence each immunoSEQ 96-well plate. The study's processing was this. Because the immunoSEQ output included only junctional sequences and no quality scores, the filtering could not be the same as the filtering used for full-length reads. Sequences were annotated with PyIR, a Python wrapper for IgBLAST v1.9, and V/J genes and CDR3 were assigned using IMGT germline references. Reads were removed for weak V/J assignments (E-value above 1e-6), missing CDR3, stop codons, out-of-frame junctions, or ambiguous translated residues. A V3J clonotype was defined by an identical inferred V gene, J gene, and CDR3 amino acid sequence. Percentage overlap between repertoires was computed as shared unique clonotypes divided by the size of the smaller repertoire. Repertoire richness was assessed with RTK rarefaction, the Chao1 estimator, and Recon v2.1 estimates of unobserved clonotypes. Generation probabilities for all TCRbeta clonotypes obtained by the gDNA method from a handful of donors were computed using OLGA. TCRdb carries this immuneACCESS record with in-frame sequences only. Its versions omit some clonotypes, under half of them owing to an unresolved V gene in the studies checked, with the rest unexplained. That table is the source of V, J and clone size, and D and trimming were worked out from the DNA. The sample table records 2 million to 2.5 million clones; 85% to 95% of these occur just once. Around 0.38% of the sample comes from the top ten.

The chain is assembled from TRBV7-9 and TRBJ2-7, with the D gene uncertain. This TCR was recovered from a man between 18 and 35 years old in good health. Some clones in this sample may be carry-over from other donors' samples. Sequencing input: naive CD4+ T cells from PBMCs. According to the study, the label for this sample's cell subset or site signals: CD45RA+ positively selected. The CDR3 protein sequence reads: CASSFIPVSDYEQYF. Read as DNA, the sequence is TGTGCCAGCAGCTTCATCCCGGTCTCAGACTACGAGCAGTACTTC.